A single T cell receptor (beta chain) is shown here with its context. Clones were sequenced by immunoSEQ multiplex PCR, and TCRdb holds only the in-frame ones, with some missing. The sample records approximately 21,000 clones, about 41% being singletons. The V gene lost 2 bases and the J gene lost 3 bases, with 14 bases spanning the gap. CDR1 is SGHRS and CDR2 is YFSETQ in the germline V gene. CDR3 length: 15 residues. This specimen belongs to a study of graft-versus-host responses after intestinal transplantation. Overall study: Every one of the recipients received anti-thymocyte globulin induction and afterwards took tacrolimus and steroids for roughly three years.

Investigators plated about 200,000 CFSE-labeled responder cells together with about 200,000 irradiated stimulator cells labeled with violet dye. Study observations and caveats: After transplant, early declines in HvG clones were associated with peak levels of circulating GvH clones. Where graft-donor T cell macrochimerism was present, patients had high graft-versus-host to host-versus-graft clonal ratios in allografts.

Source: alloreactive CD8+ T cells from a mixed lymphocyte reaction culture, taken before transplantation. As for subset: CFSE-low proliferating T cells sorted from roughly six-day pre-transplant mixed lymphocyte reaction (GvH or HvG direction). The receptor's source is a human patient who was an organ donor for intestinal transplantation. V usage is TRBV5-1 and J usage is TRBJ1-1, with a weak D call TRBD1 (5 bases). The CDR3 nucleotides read TGCGCCAGCAGCTTATTGGGACCCGGGGACACTGAAGCTTTCTTT. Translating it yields CASSLLGPGDTEAFF.